This T cell receptor beta chain was found in a study of identical twins. Concerning this clonotype: What it binds is unknown.

Study-wide points: Conclusions leaned on cross-sectional statistical analysis and did not track the same donors over time. Cord blood beta clonotypes that were abundant carried fewer insertions, and memory repertoires showed no such trend. The study found excess low generation probability among twin-shared out-of-frame alpha sequences.

A universal primer site was added by template switching, and unique molecular identifiers were carried by the cDNA. TCRdb reprocessed the 5' RACE reads via MiXCR and lists one record per CDR3 protein. The sample lists approximately 230,000 distinct CDR3 sequences; over 12% were seen once. The CDR3 extends over 14 amino acids. Germline V lookup: CDR1 LNHDA, CDR2 SQIVND (reference sequence). J was trimmed by 12 bases and V by 8 bases; bases with no gene match: 19. This TCR came from a woman aged 18-29 years in good health. Sequenced sample: memory (CD45RO+) T cells sorted from blood. The chain carries TRBV19 and TRBJ2-7; 7 positions agree with TRBD1. The CDR3 loop reads CASVDRALPTSWYF. Here the CDR3 DNA reads TGTGCCAGTGTTGACAGGGCCTTACCTACGAGTTGGTACTTC. The full variable domain, rest sourced from reference TRBV19 and TRBJ2-7, is DGGITQSPKYLFRKEGQNVTLSCEQNLNHDAMYWYRQDPGQGLRLIYYSQIVNDFQKGDIAEGYSVSREKKESFPLTVTSAQKNPTAFYLCASVDRALPTSWYFGPGTRLTVT.